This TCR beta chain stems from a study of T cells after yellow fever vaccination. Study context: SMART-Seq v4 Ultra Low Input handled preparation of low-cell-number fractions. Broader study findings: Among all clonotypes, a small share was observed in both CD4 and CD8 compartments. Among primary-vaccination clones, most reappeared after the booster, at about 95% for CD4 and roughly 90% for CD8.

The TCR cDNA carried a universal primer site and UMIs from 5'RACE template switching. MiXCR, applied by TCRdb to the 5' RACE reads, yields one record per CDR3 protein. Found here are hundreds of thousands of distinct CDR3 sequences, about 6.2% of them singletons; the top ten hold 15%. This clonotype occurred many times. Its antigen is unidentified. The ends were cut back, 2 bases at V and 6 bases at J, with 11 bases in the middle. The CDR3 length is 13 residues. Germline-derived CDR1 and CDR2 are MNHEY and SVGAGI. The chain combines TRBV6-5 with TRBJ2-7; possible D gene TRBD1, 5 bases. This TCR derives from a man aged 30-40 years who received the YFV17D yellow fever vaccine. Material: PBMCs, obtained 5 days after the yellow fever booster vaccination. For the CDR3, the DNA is TGTGCCAGCAGTTACGCAGACAGTCGCGAGCAGTACTTC. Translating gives CASSYADSREQYF.